Shown below are 10 T cell receptor beta chains from a single sample sequenced in a study of shared clonotypes between healthy human individuals. Selected positively for CCR7 and CD45RO-negative, naive CD8 cells excluded terminally differentiated effector memory CD45RA+ cells. Sequencing was performed with immunoSEQ multiplex PCR; in TCRdb, only in-frame clones are kept and a portion is missing. The sample comprises about 2 million clones, about 95% of which are singletons, and around 1.1% rests with the top ten. Sequencing was carried out using naive CD8+ T cells sorted from blood. These receptors were collected from a man younger than 35 in good health.

The chain is built from TRBV5-1 and TRBJ1-5; D ambiguous. Germline-derived CDR1 and CDR2 are SGHRS and YFSETQ. The length of the CDR3 is 15 residues. Trimming shortened V by 4 bases and J by 2 bases, and 13 bases separated the two germline ends. The CDR3 sequence is CASSPLGNRNQPQHF. CDR3 sequence (DNA): TGCGCCAGCAGCCCTCTCGGTAATCGCAATCAGCCCCAGCATTTT.

V gene TRBV7-9 combines with J gene TRBJ2-2; D may be TRBD1 (6 bases). V shed 8 bases and J shed 3 bases, with 13 bases lying between them. CDR3 length: 14 residues. In germline, CDR1 is SEHNR, CDR2 FQNEAQ (reference sequence). CDR3 coding DNA: TGTGCCAGCGAACACAGGGTGGACACCGGGGAGCTGTTTTTT. It is translated as CASEHRVDTGELFF. Drawing the rest from reference TRBV7-9 and TRBJ2-2, the complete variable domain is DTGVSQNPRHKITKRGQNVTFRCDPISEHNRLYWYRQTLGQGPEFLTYFQNEAQLEKSRLLSDRFSAERPKGSFSTLEIQRTEQGDSAMYLCASEHRVDTGELFFGEGSRLTVL.

The rearrangement joins TRBV27 to TRBJ1-3; unclear D gene. V lost 6 bases and J lost 0, with 12 bases in between. The CDR3 runs 15 residues. Germline V CDR1 and CDR2: MNHEY, SMNVEV (reference sequence). CDR3 DNA: TGTGCCAGCAGGTCTTCCGCCGGCTCTGGAAACACCATATATTTT. Protein product: CASRSSAGSGNTIYF.

The CDR3 DNA is TGTGCCAGCAGCCCCCAGGCTGTCCCGTATCAGCCCCAGCATTTT. Translating gives CASSPQAVPYQPQHF. The V gene is TRBV7-3, the J gene TRBJ1-5; D unresolved. Trimming took 5 bases from V and 5 from J, leaving 16 bases between them. CDR1 is SGHTA, CDR2 FQGTGA, per germline. The CDR3 runs 15 residues. Full variable domain (remainder filled in from reference TRBV7-3 and TRBJ1-5): GAGVSQTPSNKVTEKGKYVELRCDPISGHTALYWYRQSLGQGPEFLIYFQGTGAADDSGLPNDRFFAVRPEGSVSTLKIQRTERGDSAVYLCASSPQAVPYQPQHFGDGTRLSIL.

The V and J genes are TRBV4-2 and TRBJ2-1; a weak D match, TRBD2 (5 bases). The V end lost 0 bases, the J end lost 4 bases, and 10 bases lay between the germline ends. The CDR3 runs to 15 residues. The V gene's germline CDR1 is LGHNA and CDR2 YNFKEQ. CDR3 DNA sequence: TGTGCCAGCAGCCAAGAGAGGTCGGGGTACAATGAGCAGTTCTTC. Its translation: CASSQERSGYNEQFF.

This clone has a single count. The chain employs TRBV6-5 and TRBJ1-1, with D perhaps matching TRBD1 (5 bases). This CDR3 contains 16 residues. Trimming took 0 bases from V and 11 from J, leaving 22 bases between them. The germline V gene encodes CDR1 MNHEY and CDR2 SVGAGI. The CDR3 sequence is CASSYSWGEVGLGAFF. CDR3 in DNA: TGTGCCAGCAGTTACTCGTGGGGAGAAGTGGGACTGGGTGCTTTCTTT.

The chain couples TRBV13 to TRBJ1-5, with D unresolved. The CDR3 runs to 12 residues. With 5 bases removed from V and 4 bases from J, the gap between germline ends came to 6 bases. Germline CDR1 reads PRHDT; CDR2 reads FYEKMQ (reference sequence). The CDR3 is CASSIENQPQHF. CDR3 in DNA: TGTGCCAGCAGCATAGAAAATCAGCCCCAGCATTTT.

The genes are TRBV28 and TRBJ1-5, with TRBD1 matching over 7 bases. Trimming took 5 bases from V and 3 from J; bases not matched to a gene: 10. The CDR3 sequence is 16 residues long. Per the germline V gene, CDR1 is MDHEN and CDR2 is SYDVKM. CDR3 DNA: TGTGCCAGCAGTAACCAAAAGGGACAGCCCAATCAGCCCCAGCATTTT. This gives the protein CASSNQKGQPNQPQHF.

The chain joins TRBV6-6 to TRBJ1-3; D call uncertain. Germline values: CDR1 MNHNY, CDR2 SVGAGI (reference sequence). This CDR3 contains 13 residues. Trimming removed 7 bases at V and 1 base at J, with 8 bases between. This CDR3 is CASTDLSGNTIYF. In nucleotides, the CDR3 is TGTGCCAGCACTGACTTGTCTGGAAACACCATATATTTT.

The J gene is TRBJ2-7, the V gene TRBV5-5, with 11 bases that match TRBD1. The germline gives CDR1 SGHKS, CDR2 YYEKEE (reference sequence). The CDR3 is 15 amino acids. The V and J ends lost 4 bases and 4 bases, in that order; junction bases with no gene match: 7. CDR3 in amino acids: CASSLRTGGAYEQYF. The CDR3, as DNA: TGTGCCAGCAGCCTCCGGACAGGGGGCGCATACGAGCAGTACTTC.